This T cell receptor beta chain was found in a study of T cell responses to AZD1222 COVID-19 vaccine. Germline V gene sequence: CDR1 MNHEY, CDR2 SVGAGI. The CDR3 sequence is 15 residues long. The V and J ends lost 0 bases and 5 bases respectively, with 14 bases between them. The table came from immunoSEQ multiplex PCR; TCRdb's copy has only in-frame clones and leaves some out. The repertoire has about 98,000 clones, roughly 86% of them found once; the top ten carry approximately 6.3%. This receptor was obtained from an adult in good health. Specimen: peripheral blood, collected on day 0 of AZD1222 vaccination. The rearrangement uses TRBV6-5 and TRBJ2-7; TRBD2 is a possible D gene (5 bases). In DNA, the CDR3 is TGTGCCAGCAGTTACTCGCCGTACAGCGGAAACGAGCAGTACTTC. Translated, it gives CASSYSPYSGNEQYF.